Sequencing of this TCR beta chain was carried out in a study of T cells in Graves' hyperthyroidism and ophthalmopathy. Notes on the study in general: A model using 13 V-J features told ophthalmopathy apart from stable hyperthyroidism. Blood also contained most expanded thyroid clonotypes above 0.001.

Every diagnosis used clinical symptoms, serum thyroxine and TRAb, thyroid ultrasound and orbital computed tomography. PBMCs were collected from an approximately 9.4 ml volume of fresh peripheral blood. V dropped 2 bases and J dropped 10 bases, with 9 bases sitting between them. The CDR3 is 12 amino acids. Looked up from germline, CDR1 is LNHDA and CDR2 is SQIVND (reference sequence). This clonotype has a handful of counts. What it binds is unknown. Amplified regions were TCR beta CDR3 sequences from RNA transcripts. A first-round RT-PCR of the TCR CDR3 used the HTBI primer set. TCRdb processed the multiplex PCR reads anew with MiXCR; each CDR3 protein has one entry. Among 300,000 to 500,000 distinct CDR3 sequences listed, about 14% were seen once.

The clonotype was recovered from a middle-aged man with Graves' ophthalmopathy. The gene calls are TRBV19 and TRBJ2-1; no reliable D call. The sample was blood. CDR3 DNA sequence: TGTGCCAGTAGTATAAACGGTAGGGAGCAGTTCTTC. Its protein is CASSINGREQFF.